The rows below give T cell receptor beta chains drawn from one sample of a study of cytomegalovirus exposure and HLA in healthy donors. Repertoires were generated with immunoSEQ multiplex PCR, while TCRdb's copy carries only in-frame clones and drops some. The sample consists of roughly 98,000 clones, around nine tenths of them appearing once. The sequencing input was PBMCs. These receptors were taken from a woman in her twenties or thirties in good health and CMV-seronegative. The CDR3 runs from the conserved cysteine through the conserved F or W. The D gene is left open where the match is weak. Clone sizes are given selectively: once, few, many, or a class where the clone is expanded.

D	size	V	J	CDR3	DNA
.	few	TRBV7-3	TRBJ1-6	CASSLLGTYNSPLHF	TGTGCCAGCAGCTTATTGGGGACTTACAATTCACCCCTCCACTTT
TRBD1	.	TRBV18	TRBJ1-1	CASSLTGGMGTEAFF	TGTGCCAGCTCACTTACAGGGGGCATGGGCACTGAAGCTTTCTTT
.	.	TRBV7-7	TRBJ2-3	CASSLGGPAGDTQYF	TGTGCCAGCAGCTTAGGGGGGCCTGCAGGAGATACGCAGTATTTT
.	.	TRBV27	TRBJ2-3	CASSSALARGSDTQYF	TGTGCCAGCAGTTCCGCCCTGGCCCGGGGGTCGGATACGCAGTATTTT
TRBD1	.	TRBV18	TRBJ1-5	CASSPGQGNRQPQHF	TGTGCCAGCTCACCTGGACAGGGGAATCGTCAGCCCCAGCATTTT
.	.	TRBV29-1	TRBJ1-2	CSVEAPGGFSSYGYTF	TGCAGCGTTGAAGCCCCGGGAGGCTTCTCGAGCTATGGCTACACCTTC
TRBD2	.	TRBV19	TRBJ2-1	CASSTREGLLDEQFF	TGTGCCAGTAGTACGCGGGAGGGCCTCTTGGATGAGCAGTTCTTC
.	.	TRBV7-8	TRBJ2-7	CASSLDSDEQYF	TGTGCCAGCAGCCTGGACTCGGACGAGCAGTACTTC
.	few	TRBV7-8	TRBJ2-7	CASTLVARGNEQYF	TGTGCCAGTACCCTTGTGGCCCGAGGAAATGAGCAGTACTTC
TRBD1	.	TRBV12-5	TRBJ1-2	CASGSVGTALF	TGTGCTAGTGGTTCGGTAGGGACAGCCCTCTTC
TRBD1	few	TRBV6-1	TRBJ1-1	CASTLAGQGAFF	TGTGCCAGCACTTTAGCCGGACAGGGGGCTTTCTTT
TRBD2	.	TRBV27	TRBJ2-1	CASSPSGRVYNEQFF	TGTGCCAGCAGCCCTAGCGGGAGGGTTTACAATGAGCAGTTCTTC
TRBD1	.	TRBV11-2	TRBJ2-7	CASSSLLDRARYEQYF	TGTGCCAGCAGCTCATTATTGGACAGGGCCCGCTACGAGCAGTACTTC
.	.	TRBV18	TRBJ1-3	CASSPGSALTGNTIYF	TGTGCCAGCTCACCAGGGAGCGCCCTTACCGGAAACACCATATATTTT
TRBD1	.	TRBV5-1	TRBJ2-1	CASSSGGRYNEQFF	TGCGCCAGCAGCTCAGGGGGAAGGTACAATGAGCAGTTCTTC
.	.	TRBV7-3	TRBJ2-7	CASSLTGGGRSYEQYF	TGTGCCAGCAGCTTAACTGGCGGGGGCCGCTCCTACGAGCAGTACTTC
.	once	TRBV19	TRBJ2-7	CASSIEGVGYEQYF	TGTGCCAGTAGTATCGAGGGAGTAGGTTACGAGCAGTACTTC
TRBD1	.	TRBV7-9	TRBJ2-7	CASSSTTGLLEQYF	TGTGCCAGCAGCTCCACGACAGGGCTCCTCGAGCAGTACTTC
.	.	TRBV19	TRBJ2-3	CASSTIQGSPDTQYF	TGTGCCAGTAGTACCATACAGGGATCCCCAGATACGCAGTATTTT
.	.	TRBV14	TRBJ2-6	CASSTHRGGSGANVLTF	TGTGCCAGCAGCACTCACAGGGGGGGCTCTGGGGCCAACGTCCTGACTTTC
TRBD1	.	TRBV10-1	TRBJ2-6	CASSPGQISGANVLTF	TGCGCCAGCTCTCCGGGACAGATCTCTGGGGCCAACGTCCTGACTTTC
TRBD2	.	TRBV7-8	TRBJ2-5	CASSLEAGLAEYQETQYF	TGTGCCAGCAGCTTAGAGGCGGGCCTAGCGGAGTACCAAGAGACCCAGTACTTC
TRBD2	.	TRBV9	TRBJ2-3	CASSVDPSGRAVDTQYF	TGTGCCAGCAGCGTAGATCCTAGCGGGAGGGCCGTAGATACGCAGTATTTT
.	.	TRBV5-5	TRBJ2-7	CASTSHRDYEQYF	TGTGCCAGCACATCACACAGGGACTACGAGCAGTACTTC
.	.	TRBV19	TRBJ2-7	CASRPWGVSYEQYF	TGTGCCTCCCGGCCTTGGGGGGTGTCCTACGAGCAGTACTTC
TRBD1	.	TRBV19	TRBJ1-2	CASSRTGYSYTF	TGTGCCAGTAGTCGGACAGGGTATAGCTACACCTTC
.	.	TRBV5-1	TRBJ2-1	CASRQTGATYNEQFF	TGCGCCAGCCGACAGACAGGCGCGACCTACAATGAGCAGTTCTTC
TRBD2	.	TRBV9	TRBJ2-1	CASSPRASGYNEQFF	TGTGCCAGCAGCCCCCGGGCTAGCGGGTACAATGAGCAGTTCTTC
.	.	TRBV6-5	TRBJ2-2	CASSYGLAINTGELFF	TGTGCCAGCAGTTACGGGCTAGCAATAAACACCGGGGAGCTGTTTTTT
.	.	TRBV14	TRBJ1-6	CASSQLFSGYNSPLHF	TGTGCCAGCAGCCAACTCTTTTCCGGGTATAATTCACCCCTCCACTTT
TRBD2	.	TRBV5-1	TRBJ2-2	CASSLGALAGDLPGELFF	TGCGCCAGCAGCTTAGGGGCCCTAGCGGGAGACCTGCCCGGGGAGCTGTTTTTT
.	.	TRBV2	TRBJ1-2	CASSVVSGYTF	TGTGCCAGCAGTGTGGTCAGTGGCTACACCTTC
TRBD2	once	TRBV10-3	TRBJ2-7	CAISDPTSARSYEQYF	TGTGCCATCAGTGACCCCACTAGCGCGCGCTCCTACGAGCAGTACTTC
TRBD1	.	TRBV27	TRBJ2-1	CASRYRGAGNEQFF	TGTGCCAGCAGATACAGGGGAGCAGGCAATGAGCAGTTCTTC
.	.	TRBV5-8	TRBJ1-1	CASAGPGGVAEAFF	TGTGCCAGCGCTGGACCAGGCGGGGTCGCTGAAGCTTTCTTT
.	.	TRBV6-5	TRBJ1-1	CATEQTGNTEAFF	TGTGCCACCGAGCAGACAGGGAACACTGAAGCTTTCTTT
.	.	TRBV13	TRBJ2-1	CASRDRRTRSENEQFF	TGTGCCAGCAGGGACCGGAGGACGCGATCGGAGAATGAGCAGTTCTTC
.	.	TRBV5-4	TRBJ2-5	CASSPGGGSKETQYF	TGTGCCAGCAGCCCCGGGGGCGGGAGTAAGGAGACCCAGTACTTC
TRBD1	.	TRBV6-1	TRBJ1-1	CASIPARGHTEAFF	TGTGCCAGCATTCCGGCCAGGGGGCACACTGAAGCTTTCTTT
TRBD2	once	TRBV4-2	TRBJ2-3	CASSQVPGLAGGPDTQYF	TGTGCCAGCAGCCAAGTTCCCGGACTAGCGGGGGGGCCAGATACGCAGTATTTT
.	.	TRBV7-7	TRBJ2-1	CASRSRGTSRREQFF	TGTGCCAGCAGGTCAAGAGGGACTTCGCGGCGTGAGCAGTTCTTC
.	.	TRBV29-1	TRBJ1-3	CSVEPTGSGNTIYF	TGCAGCGTTGAACCAACGGGGTCCGGAAACACCATATATTTT
.	.	TRBV15	TRBJ2-2	CATSRVRGAGELFF	TGTGCCACCAGCAGAGTCCGGGGAGCCGGGGAGCTGTTTTTT
.	few	TRBV10-3	TRBJ1-2	CAISGTPPYGYTF	TGTGCCATCTCCGGGACACCGCCCTATGGCTACACCTTC
.	.	TRBV7-9	TRBJ1-2	CASSPGTGLYGYTF	TGTGCCAGCAGCCCGGGGACTGGACTCTATGGCTACACCTTC
TRBD2	.	TRBV5-1	TRBJ2-7	CASREDASGIAYEQYF	TGCGCCAGCAGGGAGGATGCTAGCGGGATCGCCTACGAGCAGTACTTC
TRBD2	.	TRBV5-1	TRBJ2-2	CASSPGLAYQTGELFF	TGCGCCAGCAGCCCGGGACTAGCCTACCAAACCGGGGAGCTGTTTTTT
TRBD1	.	TRBV5-1	TRBJ2-7	CASRGDRGGEQYF	TGCGCCAGCAGAGGTGACAGGGGGGGCGAGCAGTACTTC
.	once	TRBV4-3	TRBJ1-5	CASNQDLVQPQHF	TGCGCCAGCAACCAAGATTTAGTCCAGCCCCAGCATTTT
TRBD1	few	TRBV15	TRBJ2-1	CATSGDRGIWNEQFF	TGTGCCACCAGCGGCGACAGGGGAATCTGGAATGAGCAGTTCTTC
TRBD2	.	TRBV28	TRBJ2-3	CASSLGLALGYSTDTQYF	TGTGCCAGCAGTTTAGGACTAGCGTTGGGGTACTCAACAGATACGCAGTATTTT
.	.	TRBV11-2	TRBJ1-2	CASSLWAGGADGYTF	TGTGCCAGCAGCTTATGGGCCGGGGGGGCGGATGGCTACACCTTC
TRBD1	.	TRBV7-8	TRBJ1-2	CASSFRDRAAGGYTF	TGTGCCAGCAGCTTCCGGGACAGGGCGGCGGGTGGCTACACCTTC
.	.	TRBV15	TRBJ2-6	CATSRVPNSGANVLTF	TGTGCCACCAGCAGAGTCCCTAACTCTGGGGCCAACGTCCTGACTTTC
.	.	TRBV5-1	TRBJ2-5	CASNGLTGRGETQYF	TGCGCCAGCAACGGGCTGACAGGGCGGGGAGAGACCCAGTACTTC
TRBD1	.	TRBV7-3	TRBJ1-2	CASSLTVTSGTGVGGDGYTF	TGTGCCAGCAGCTTAACAGTGACGTCCGGGACAGGGGTTGGGGGTGATGGCTACACCTTC